This section outlines one T cell receptor beta chain sequence together with its context. The antigen is not known. The germline CDR1 and CDR2 sequences are SEHNR and FQNEAQ (reference sequence). The CDR3 extends over 14 amino acids. With 4 bases removed from V and 14 bases from J, the gap between germline ends came to 20 bases. This record comes from a study of CD8 T cells in ankylosing spondylitis. General study points: A motif of fewer than ten highly homologous TCR beta variants was seen as apparently characteristic of ankylosing spondylitis blood. Disease-linked clones displayed a CD8+ phenotype and appeared relatively rarely in peripheral blood. Prior literature has documented some motif variants in synovial fluid and blood from reactive arthritis.

TCRdb analysed the 5' RACE reads with MiXCR anew, one entry per CDR3 protein. There are under 150,000 distinct CDR3 sequences in the sample; around 9% occur only once, and 2.5% to 3.5% lies in the top ten. The sample comprised blood, either unsorted or a sorted T cell fraction (not recorded which). The V and J genes are TRBV7-9 and TRBJ2-2; maybe TRBD2 (5 bases). This clonotype was obtained from a male donor with ankylosing spondylitis or in good health (not recorded which). The CDR3, as DNA: TGTGCCAGCAGCTCCGATAGAAGCGGAAGTCGTCTGTTTTTT. Translating it yields CASSSDRSGSRLFF.